This T cell receptor (beta chain) comes out of a study of monozygotic twins with inflammatory bowel disease. General study points: Some repertoire variability may stem from patients' differing immunosuppressive treatments.

The CDR3 contains 19 residues. CDR1 is SGHAT and CDR2 is FQDESV in the germline V gene (reference sequence). Points on this clonotype: The antigen remains undetermined.

From the 5' RACE reads, TCRdb lists one entry per CDR3 protein and no DNA. The sample includes roughly 330,000 distinct CDR3 sequences. V is TRBV11-1 and J is TRBJ2-6; checking the TCRdb D call of TRBD2 is not possible without DNA. The sequence was collected from a human donor with ulcerative colitis or Crohn's disease, or a healthy co-twin of an affected twin (not recorded which). Sequencing was done on a sample of blood. The CDR3 is CASSPGGSGGATGANVLTF.